Below, 20 T cell receptor beta chains from the same sample are listed, as sequenced in a study of OX40 agonist ivuxolimab in advanced cancers. Library construction relied on the immunoSEQ multiplex PCR assay. Sourced from immuneACCESS, this table was stored by TCRdb with only in-frame sequences that have V and J called. A share of the clones is absent; for the studies checked, an unresolved V gene accounts for under half, and the remainder has no known explanation. The sample yields under 55,000 clones; about four fifths were counted once. The ten biggest clones cover roughly 2.2% of the sample. This sample comprised CD4+ or CD8+ T cells sorted from blood, obtained in a trial of the OX40 agonist ivuxolimab. The receptor source for this set is an adult with an advanced solid tumor such as melanoma, head and neck, liver or kidney cancer.

The V and J genes are TRBV6-1 and TRBJ2-1, with 13 bases that match TRBD2. V lost 8 bases, J lost 6 bases, and 1 base stayed unmatched. From germline, CDR1 is MNHNS and CDR2 SASEGT. The CDR3 contains 13 residues. The CDR3 sequence is CASGLAGANEQFF. CDR3 DNA sequence: TGTGCCAGCGGACTAGCGGGAGCCAATGAGCAGTTCTTC.

The chain combines TRBV29-1 with TRBJ2-5; D not certain. The CDR3 spans 11 residues. Trimming shortened V by 3 bases and J by 2 bases, and 4 bases separated the two germline ends. Germline CDR1 SQVTM, CDR2 ANQGSEA. The CDR3 nucleotides read TGCAGCGTTGACTCTCAAGAGACCCAGTACTTC. This codes for CSVDSQETQYF.

This chain uses TRBV7-6 with TRBJ2-5; 8 nucleotides align to TRBD1. The germline V gene has CDR1 SGHVS and CDR2 FNYEAQ. V trimming: 4 bases; J trimming: 5 bases; junction bases outside the gene matches: 12. This CDR3 contains 16 residues. The CDR3 nucleotides read TGTGCCAGCAGCTCGGTAGGGACAGGTTTCGGGGAGACCCAGTACTTC. Translation: CASSSVGTGFGETQYF.

V usage is TRBV9 and J usage is TRBJ2-2; D ambiguous. In germline, CDR1 is SGDLS, CDR2 YYNGEE. The CDR3 has 15 residues. With 0 bases removed from V and 0 bases from J, the gap between germline ends came to 6 bases. Here the CDR3 reads CASSVGSANTGELFF. The CDR3 region has the DNA TGTGCCAGCAGCGTAGGGTCAGCGAACACCGGGGAGCTGTTTTTT.

A word on this clone: Other DNA sequences within the sample encode an identical CDR3. The rearrangement joins TRBV2 to TRBJ1-5; D unclear. Trimming took off 6 bases at V and 7 bases at J, with 7 bases between the two ends. The CDR3 covers 11 residues. Germline lookup yields CDR1 SNHLY and CDR2 FYNNEI. CDR3 loop: CASRGGQPQHF. CDR3 in DNA: TGTGCCAGCAGGGGTGGGCAGCCCCAGCATTTT.

This chain links TRBV18 with TRBJ2-3; maybe TRBD2 (5 bases). V lost 5 bases, J lost 0 bases, and 6 bases lay in between. Germline assignment: CDR1 KGHSH and CDR2 LQKENI. This CDR3 spans 13 amino acids. The CDR3 here is CASSSSSTDTQYF. The CDR3 region has the DNA TGTGCCAGCTCATCTAGCAGCACAGATACGCAGTATTTT.

This chain joins TRBV29-1 and TRBJ2-1; D uncertain. Germline CDR1 reads SQVTM; CDR2 reads ANQGSEA. Trimming pared 8 bases from V and 8 bases from J, leaving 4 bases between. The CDR3 totals 8 residues. The CDR3 nucleotides are TGCAGCTTCGATGAGCAGTTCTTC. It yields the protein CSFDEQFF.

The chain couples TRBV28 to TRBJ1-3, with 8 bases lining up with TRBD1. Germline V CDR1 and CDR2: MDHEN, SYDVKM. V shed 5 bases and J 4 bases; nucleotides not matched to a gene: 7. The CDR3 runs to 15 residues. In nucleotides, the CDR3 is TGTGCCAGCAGTCCCAGATACAGGGGGGGAAACACCATATATTTT. Residues: CASSPRYRGGNTIYF.

The chain combines TRBV9 with TRBJ2-1, with a possible D match to TRBD1 (5 bases). Per the germline V gene, CDR1 is SGDLS and CDR2 is YYNGEE. V gave up 0 bases and J gave up 4 bases, with 14 bases separating them. The CDR3 consists of 16 residues. DNA for the CDR3: TGTGCCAGCAGCGTAGCTACGGACATAAAGTACAATGAGCAGTTCTTC. Amino acid sequence: CASSVATDIKYNEQFF.

The J gene is TRBJ2-2, the V gene TRBV5-1; D is uncertain. The CDR3 covers 13 residues. Germline V CDR1 and CDR2: SGHRS, YFSETQ. Trimming shortened V by 1 base and J by 8 bases, and 9 bases separated the two germline ends. CDR3 in amino acids: CASSLRRAGELFF. The CDR3 bases are TGCGCCAGCAGCTTGCGAAGGGCTGGGGAGCTGTTTTTT. Drawing the rest from reference TRBV5-1 and TRBJ2-2, the complete variable domain is KAGVTQTPRYLIKTRGQQVTLSCSPISGHRSVSWYQQTPGQGLQFLFEYFSETQRNKGNFPGRFSGRQFSNSRSEMNVSTLELGDSALYLCASSLRRAGELFFGEGSRLTVL.

This sequence joins TRBV28 and TRBJ2-1; TRBD1 might be the D (5 bases). Germline V lookup: CDR1 MDHEN, CDR2 SYDVKM. The CDR3 totals 17 residues. V was cut by 5 bases and J by 7 bases, with 24 bases left in between. The DNA for the CDR3 is TGTGCCAGCAGTCCCCCTCTTCTAGGTAGGGGCGGAAATGAGCAGTTCTTC. Protein sequence: CASSPPLLGRGGNEQFF.

This clone was observed a handful of times. V and J are TRBV7-8 and TRBJ2-3; 7 nucleotides match TRBD1. CDR1 and CDR2 (germline): SGHVS, FQNEAQ. This CDR3 has 15 residues. J was trimmed by 1 base and V by 5 bases; bases with no gene match: 6. CDR3 sequence (DNA): TGTGCCAGCAGCCCAGGGACAGTAGGCACAGATACGCAGTATTTT. Protein sequence: CASSPGTVGTDTQYF.

The chain recombines TRBV28 with TRBJ1-2; 9 positions match TRBD1. V shed 3 bases, J shed 2 bases, and the junction held 4 bases outside the gene matches. The germline CDR1 and CDR2 sequences are MDHEN and SYDVKM. This CDR3 is 15 amino acids long. The CDR3 sequence is CASSLYRGQNYGYTF. CDR3 in DNA: TGTGCCAGCAGTTTGTACAGGGGGCAAAACTATGGCTACACCTTC.

This clone has only a few counts. The genes are TRBV28 and TRBJ2-7; 9 bases are a match to TRBD1. V shed 3 bases and J 3 bases; nucleotides not matched to a gene: 0. The germline V gene encodes CDR1 MDHEN and CDR2 SYDVKM. This CDR3 is built from 13 residues. DNA for the CDR3: TGTGCCAGCAGTTTGACAGGGGGCTACGAGCAGTACTTC. Its protein is CASSLTGGYEQYF.

This clone was seen a handful of times. The rearrangement links TRBV5-4 to TRBJ2-7; 7 bases are a match to TRBD1. Germline V lookup: CDR1 SGHNT, CDR2 YYREEE (reference sequence). The CDR3 consists of 15 residues. The ends lost 4 bases at V and 4 bases at J; junction bases unmatched: 11. The CDR3, as DNA: TGTGCCAGCAGCCAACCAGGGGGTTCCTTGTACGAGCAGTACTTC. Protein: CASSQPGGSLYEQYF.

The CDR3 here is CASSGRNGGVYEQYF. The CDR3 nucleotides read TGTGCCAGCAGCGGCAGGAACGGTGGGGTCTACGAGCAGTACTTC. V is TRBV9 and J is TRBJ2-7; no clear D gene. Germline values: CDR1 SGDLS, CDR2 YYNGEE. Trimming took off 3 bases at V and 3 bases at J, with 16 bases between the two ends. This CDR3 comprises 15 residues.

V and J are TRBV28 and TRBJ2-3, with D uncertain. The CDR3 covers 14 residues. From germline, CDR1 is MDHEN and CDR2 SYDVKM. The V and J ends lost 4 bases and 6 bases respectively, with 14 bases between them. Written as DNA, the CDR3 is TGTGCCAGCAGTTCCGACCGGGTCGGGGATACGCAGTATTTT. Translation gives CASSSDRVGDTQYF.

By share, this clone counts as medium-sized. The chain couples TRBV5-4 to TRBJ1-6; 7 bases agree with TRBD1. The CDR3 is 16 residues long. V lost 4 bases to trimming and J lost 8 bases; unmatched junction nucleotides: 12. Germline CDR1 is SGHNT and CDR2 is YYREEE (reference sequence). The CDR3, as DNA: TGTGCCAGCAGCGGGAAGACAGGGTTTACTGATTCACCCCTCCACTTT. Encoded protein: CASSGKTGFTDSPLHF. Complete variable domain (other parts from reference TRBV5-4 and TRBJ1-6): ETGVTQSPTHLIKTRGQQVTLRCSSQSGHNTVSWYQQALGQGPQFIFQYYREEENGRGNFPPRFSGLQFPNYSSELNVNALELDDSALYLCASSGKTGFTDSPLHFGNGTRLTVT.

The chain uses TRBV28 and TRBJ2-7; D might be TRBD1 (6 bases). CDR1 is MDHEN and CDR2 is SYDVKM in the germline V gene. The CDR3 extends over 12 amino acids. V was shortened by 6 bases and J by 4 bases, with 10 bases between the two germline ends. CDR3 DNA sequence: TGTGCCAGCAGGCAGGGGCTGTACGAGCAGTACTTC. As protein: CASRQGLYEQYF.

This chain uses TRBV5-1 with TRBJ1-3; the D is unclear. Germline CDR1 SGHRS, CDR2 YFSETQ. Trimming took 0 bases from V and 8 from J, leaving 3 bases between them. The CDR3 runs to 11 residues. Written as DNA, the CDR3 is TGCGCCAGCAGCTTGGGGGACACCATATATTTT. Translating gives CASSLGDTIYF.